The sequence of this T cell receptor (beta chain) was determined in a study of control samples from healthy donors and cancer patients. Sequencing used immunoSEQ multiplex PCR; TCRdb keeps in-frame clones, though not all of them. Among tens of thousands of clones listed, more than 70% were seen once. Germline values: CDR1 ENHRY, CDR2 SYGVKD. CDR3 size: 15 residues. Trimming removed 0 bases from V and 6 bases from J, with 9 bases in between. The source of this sequence is a man aged 55 to 70 with colorectal cancer. The sample was PBMCs. The V call is TRBV10-3, the J call TRBJ1-6; no firm D call. The CDR3 loop reads CAISESKAINSPLHF. For the CDR3, the DNA is TGTGCCATCAGTGAGTCGAAGGCCATTAATTCACCCCTCCACTTT.